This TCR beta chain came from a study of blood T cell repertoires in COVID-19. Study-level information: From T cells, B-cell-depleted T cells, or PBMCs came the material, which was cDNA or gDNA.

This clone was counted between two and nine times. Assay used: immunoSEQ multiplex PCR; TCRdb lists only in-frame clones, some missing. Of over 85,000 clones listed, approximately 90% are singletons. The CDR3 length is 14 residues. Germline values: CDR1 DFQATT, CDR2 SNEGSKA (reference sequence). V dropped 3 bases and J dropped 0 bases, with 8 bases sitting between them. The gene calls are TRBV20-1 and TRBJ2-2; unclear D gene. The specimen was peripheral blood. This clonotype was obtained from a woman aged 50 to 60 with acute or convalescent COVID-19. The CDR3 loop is CSASKPPNTGELFF. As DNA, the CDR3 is TGCAGTGCTAGTAAGCCCCCGAACACCGGGGAGCTGTTTTTT.